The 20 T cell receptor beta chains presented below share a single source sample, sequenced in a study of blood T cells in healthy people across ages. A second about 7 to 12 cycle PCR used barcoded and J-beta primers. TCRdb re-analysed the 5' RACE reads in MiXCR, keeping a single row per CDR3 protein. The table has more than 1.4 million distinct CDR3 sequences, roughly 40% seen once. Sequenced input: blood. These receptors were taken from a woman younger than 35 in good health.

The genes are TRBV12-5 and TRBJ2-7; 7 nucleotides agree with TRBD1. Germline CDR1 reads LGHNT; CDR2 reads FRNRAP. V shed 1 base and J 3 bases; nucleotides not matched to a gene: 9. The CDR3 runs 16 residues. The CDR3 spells CASGLGDSIDGYEQYF. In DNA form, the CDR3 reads TGTGCTAGTGGTTTGGGGGACAGTATTGATGGCTACGAGCAGTACTTC.

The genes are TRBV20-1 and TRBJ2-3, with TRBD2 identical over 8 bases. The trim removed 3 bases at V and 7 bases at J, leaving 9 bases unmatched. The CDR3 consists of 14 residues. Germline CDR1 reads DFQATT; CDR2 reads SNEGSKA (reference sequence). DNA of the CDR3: TGCAGTGCTAGTAATGCGGGAGGAACGAATACGCAGTATTTT. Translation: CSASNAGGTNTQYF.

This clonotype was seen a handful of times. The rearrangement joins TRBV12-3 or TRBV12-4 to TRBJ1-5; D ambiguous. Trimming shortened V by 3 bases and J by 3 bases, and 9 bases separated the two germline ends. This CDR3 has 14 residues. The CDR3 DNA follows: TGTGCCAGCAGTTTTGGCGCGGACAATCAGCCCCAGCATTTT. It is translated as CASSFGADNQPQHF.

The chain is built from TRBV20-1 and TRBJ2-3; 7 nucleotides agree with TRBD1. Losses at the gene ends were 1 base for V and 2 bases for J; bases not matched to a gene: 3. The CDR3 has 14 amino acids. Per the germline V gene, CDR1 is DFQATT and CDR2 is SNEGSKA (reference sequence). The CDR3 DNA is TGCAGTGCTAGAGTACAGGGGCCCACAGATACGCAGTATTTT. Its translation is CSARVQGPTDTQYF.

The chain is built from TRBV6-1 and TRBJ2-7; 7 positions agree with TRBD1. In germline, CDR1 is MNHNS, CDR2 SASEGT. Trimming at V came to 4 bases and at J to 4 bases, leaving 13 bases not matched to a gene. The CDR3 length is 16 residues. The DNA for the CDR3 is TGTGCCAGCAGTGGGGGGCTCGTAGGGGGCGCTTACGAGCAGTACTTC. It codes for CASSGGLVGGAYEQYF.

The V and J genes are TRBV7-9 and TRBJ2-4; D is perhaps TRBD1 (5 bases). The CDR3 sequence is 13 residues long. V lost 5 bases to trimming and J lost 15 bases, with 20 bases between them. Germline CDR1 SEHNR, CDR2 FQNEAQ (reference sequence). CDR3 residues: CASSGQGSSPMYF. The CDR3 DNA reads TGTGCCAGCAGCGGTCAGGGATCATCCCCCATGTACTTC. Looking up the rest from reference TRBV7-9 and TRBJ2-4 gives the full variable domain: DTGVSQNPRHKITKRGQNVTFRCDPISEHNRLYWYRQTLGQGPEFLTYFQNEAQLEKSRLLSDRFSAERPKGSFSTLEIQRTEQGDSAMYLCASSGQGSSPMYFGAGTRLSVL.

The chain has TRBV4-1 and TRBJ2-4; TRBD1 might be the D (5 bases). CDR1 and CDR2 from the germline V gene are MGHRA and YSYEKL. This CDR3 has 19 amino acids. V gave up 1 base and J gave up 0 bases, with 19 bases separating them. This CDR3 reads CASSQVGAGSDIAKNIQYF. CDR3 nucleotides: TGCGCCAGCAGCCAAGTTGGGGCAGGATCCGACATAGCCAAAAACATTCAGTACTTC.

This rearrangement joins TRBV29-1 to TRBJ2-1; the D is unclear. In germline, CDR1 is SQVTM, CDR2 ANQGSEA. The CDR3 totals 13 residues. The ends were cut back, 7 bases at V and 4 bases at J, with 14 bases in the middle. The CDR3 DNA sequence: TGCAGCGCCACCCCGGTCAGTTACAATGAGCAGTTCTTC. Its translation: CSATPVSYNEQFF.

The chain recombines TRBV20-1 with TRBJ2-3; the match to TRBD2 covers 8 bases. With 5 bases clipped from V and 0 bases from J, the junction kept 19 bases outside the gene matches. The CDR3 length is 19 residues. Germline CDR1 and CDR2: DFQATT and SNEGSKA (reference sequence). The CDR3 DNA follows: TGCAGTGCTCCCCTCCGAAAGAGCGGGGGTTACCTTAGCACAGATACGCAGTATTTT. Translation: CSAPLRKSGGYLSTDTQYF.

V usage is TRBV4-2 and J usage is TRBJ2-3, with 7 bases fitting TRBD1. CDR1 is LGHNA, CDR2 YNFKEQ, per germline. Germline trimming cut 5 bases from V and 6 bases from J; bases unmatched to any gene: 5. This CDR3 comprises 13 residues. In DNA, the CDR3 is TGTGCCAGCAGCAGACTGGGACAGGATACGCAGTATTTT. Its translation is CASSRLGQDTQYF.

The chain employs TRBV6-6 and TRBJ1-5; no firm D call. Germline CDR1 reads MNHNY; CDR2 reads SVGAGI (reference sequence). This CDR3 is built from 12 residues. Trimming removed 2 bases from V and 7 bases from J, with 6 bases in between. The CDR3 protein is CASSYEGQPQHF. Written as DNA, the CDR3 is TGTGCCAGCAGTTACGAGGGCCAGCCCCAGCATTTT.

The CDR3 sequence: CASSSGLAGVSSTQYF. CDR3 nucleotides: TGTGCCAGCAGCTCTGGACTAGCGGGAGTTAGCAGTACGCAGTATTTT. V usage is TRBV7-2 and J usage is TRBJ2-3; 13 nucleotides match TRBD2. CDR3 length: 16 amino acids. Unmatched junction bases numbered 9, after V lost 4 bases and J lost 8 bases. Germline lookup yields CDR1 SGHTA and CDR2 FQGNSA.

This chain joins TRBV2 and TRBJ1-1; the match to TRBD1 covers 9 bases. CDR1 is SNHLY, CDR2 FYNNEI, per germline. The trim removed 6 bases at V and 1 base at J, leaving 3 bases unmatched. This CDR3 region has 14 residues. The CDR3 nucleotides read TGTGCCAGCAGCCGACAGGGGGGGAACACTGAAGCTTTCTTT. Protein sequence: CASSRQGGNTEAFF. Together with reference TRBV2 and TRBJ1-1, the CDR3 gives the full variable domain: EPEVTQTPSHQVTQMGQEVILRCVPISNHLYFYWYRQILGQKVEFLVSFYNNEISEKSEIFDDQFSVERPDGSNFTLKIRSTKLEDSAMYFCASSRQGGNTEAFFGQGTRLTVV.

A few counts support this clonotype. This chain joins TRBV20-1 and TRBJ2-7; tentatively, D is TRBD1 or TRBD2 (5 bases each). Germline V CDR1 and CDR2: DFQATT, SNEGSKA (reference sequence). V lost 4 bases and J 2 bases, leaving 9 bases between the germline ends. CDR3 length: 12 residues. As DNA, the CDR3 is TGCAGTGCTAAGTTGGGACCCTACGAGCAGTACTTC. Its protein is CSAKLGPYEQYF.

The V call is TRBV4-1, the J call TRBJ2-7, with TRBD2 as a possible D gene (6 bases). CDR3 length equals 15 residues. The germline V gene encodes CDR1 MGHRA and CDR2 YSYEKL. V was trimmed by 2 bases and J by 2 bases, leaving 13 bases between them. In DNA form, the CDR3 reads TGCGCCAGCAGCCAACATTCGGGAGCGCCCTACGAGCAGTACTTC. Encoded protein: CASSQHSGAPYEQYF.

CDR3 loop: CASIRGGTDTQYF. CDR3 bases: TGTGCCAGCATAAGGGGGGGCACAGATACGCAGTATTTT. The chain couples TRBV28 to TRBJ2-3; either TRBD1 or TRBD2 may supply D (6 bases each). This CDR3 is 13 amino acids long. From germline, CDR1 is MDHEN and CDR2 SYDVKM. Trimming shortened V by 7 bases and J by 1 base, and 9 bases separated the two germline ends.

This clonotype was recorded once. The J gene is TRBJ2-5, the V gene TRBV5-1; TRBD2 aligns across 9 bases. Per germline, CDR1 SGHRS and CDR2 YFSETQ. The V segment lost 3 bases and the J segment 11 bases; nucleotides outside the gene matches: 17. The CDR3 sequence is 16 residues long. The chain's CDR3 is CASSSPLAGRYNEQYF. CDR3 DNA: TGCGCCAGCAGCTCTCCTCTAGCGGGAAGGTACAATGAGCAGTACTTC.

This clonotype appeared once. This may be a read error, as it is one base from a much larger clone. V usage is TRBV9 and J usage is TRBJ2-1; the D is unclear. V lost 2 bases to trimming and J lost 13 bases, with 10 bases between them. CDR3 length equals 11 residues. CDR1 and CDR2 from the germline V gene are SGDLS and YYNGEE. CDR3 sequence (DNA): TGTGCCAGCAGCGTTCCGGAGACCCAGTTCTTC. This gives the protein CASSVPETQFF.

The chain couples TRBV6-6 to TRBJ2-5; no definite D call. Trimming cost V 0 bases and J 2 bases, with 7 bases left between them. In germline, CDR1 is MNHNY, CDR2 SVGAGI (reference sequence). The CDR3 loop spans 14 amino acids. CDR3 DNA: TGTGCCAGCAGTTACTCGAGATTTCAAGAGACCCAGTACTTC. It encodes CASSYSRFQETQYF.

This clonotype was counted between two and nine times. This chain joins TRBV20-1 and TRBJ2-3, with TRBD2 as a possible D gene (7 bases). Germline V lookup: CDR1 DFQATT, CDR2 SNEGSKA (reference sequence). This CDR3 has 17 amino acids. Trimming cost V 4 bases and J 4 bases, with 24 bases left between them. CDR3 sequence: CSAIRPKRGAKADTQYF. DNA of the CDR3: TGCAGTGCTATTCGACCCAAACGGGGGGCAAAGGCAGATACGCAGTATTTT.